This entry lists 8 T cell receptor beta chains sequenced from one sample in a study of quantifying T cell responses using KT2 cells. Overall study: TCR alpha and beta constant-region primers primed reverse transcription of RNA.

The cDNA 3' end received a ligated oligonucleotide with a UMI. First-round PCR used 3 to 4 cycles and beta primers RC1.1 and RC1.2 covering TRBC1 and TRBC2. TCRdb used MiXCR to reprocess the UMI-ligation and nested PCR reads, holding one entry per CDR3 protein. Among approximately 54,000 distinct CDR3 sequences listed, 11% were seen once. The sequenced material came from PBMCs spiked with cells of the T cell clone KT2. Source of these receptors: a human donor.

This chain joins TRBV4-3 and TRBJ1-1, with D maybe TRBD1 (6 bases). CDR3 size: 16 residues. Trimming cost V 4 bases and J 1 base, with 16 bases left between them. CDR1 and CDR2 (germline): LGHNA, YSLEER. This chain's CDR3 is CASSRSAKGENTEAFF. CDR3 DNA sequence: TGCGCCAGCAGCCGAAGTGCGAAGGGGGAGAACACTGAAGCTTTCTTT.

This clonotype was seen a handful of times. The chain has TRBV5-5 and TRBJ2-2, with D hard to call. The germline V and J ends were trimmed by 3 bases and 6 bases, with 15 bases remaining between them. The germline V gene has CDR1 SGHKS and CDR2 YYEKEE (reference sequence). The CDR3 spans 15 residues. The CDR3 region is CASSYRTARAGELFF. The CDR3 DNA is TGTGCCAGCAGCTATCGAACAGCCCGAGCCGGGGAGCTGTTTTTT.

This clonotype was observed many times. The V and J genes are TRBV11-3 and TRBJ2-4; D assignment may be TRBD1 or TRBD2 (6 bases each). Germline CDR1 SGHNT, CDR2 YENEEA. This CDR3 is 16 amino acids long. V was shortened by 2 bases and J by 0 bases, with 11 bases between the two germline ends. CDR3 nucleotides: TGTGCCAGCAGCTTAAGGGGGGACCTAGCCAAAAACATTCAGTACTTC. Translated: CASSLRGDLAKNIQYF.

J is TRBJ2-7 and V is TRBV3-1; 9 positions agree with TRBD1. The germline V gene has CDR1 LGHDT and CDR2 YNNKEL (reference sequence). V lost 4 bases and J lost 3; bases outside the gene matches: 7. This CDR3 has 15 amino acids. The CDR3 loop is CASSPRDRARYEQYF. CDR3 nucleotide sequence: TGTGCCAGCAGCCCAAGGGACAGGGCCCGCTACGAGCAGTACTTC.

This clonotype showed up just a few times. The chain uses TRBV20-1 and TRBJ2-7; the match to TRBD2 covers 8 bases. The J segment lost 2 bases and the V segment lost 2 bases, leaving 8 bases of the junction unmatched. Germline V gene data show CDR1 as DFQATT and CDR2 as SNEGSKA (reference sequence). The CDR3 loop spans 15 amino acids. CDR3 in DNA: TGCAGTGCTAGAAAAGAGCGGGAGATCGCCTACGAGCAGTACTTC. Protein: CSARKEREIAYEQYF.

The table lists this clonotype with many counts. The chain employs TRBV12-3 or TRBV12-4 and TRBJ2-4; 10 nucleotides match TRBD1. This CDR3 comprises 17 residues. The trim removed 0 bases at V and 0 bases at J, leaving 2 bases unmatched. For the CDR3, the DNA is TGTGCCAGCAGTTTAGCGGGACAGGGGTTAGCCAAAAACATTCAGTACTTC. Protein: CASSLAGQGLAKNIQYF.

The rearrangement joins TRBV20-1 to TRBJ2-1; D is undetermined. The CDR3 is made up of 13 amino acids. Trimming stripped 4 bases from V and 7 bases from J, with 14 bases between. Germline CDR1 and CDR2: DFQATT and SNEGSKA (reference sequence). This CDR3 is CSATLSWGNEQFF. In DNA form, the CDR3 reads TGCAGTGCTACCCTTTCTTGGGGAAATGAGCAGTTCTTC.

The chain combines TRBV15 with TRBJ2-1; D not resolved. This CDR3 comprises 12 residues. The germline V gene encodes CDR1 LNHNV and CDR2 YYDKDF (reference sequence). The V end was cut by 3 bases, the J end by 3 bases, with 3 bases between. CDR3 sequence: CATSRDYNEQFF. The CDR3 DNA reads TGTGCCACCAGCAGGGACTACAATGAGCAGTTCTTC.